The sequence of this T cell receptor (beta chain) was determined in a study of T-cell memory formation after mild COVID-19. A note on this clonotype: Its antigen is not known.

General observations from the study: CD4+ clones that contracted lay mainly in CM and EM; CD8+ ones lay in EMRA.

TCRdb processed the 5' RACE reads anew with MiXCR; each CDR3 protein has one entry. The sample gives hundreds of thousands of distinct CDR3 sequences, about 20% of which show up once; 8.4% is in the top ten. Germline CDR1 reads SGHRS; CDR2 reads YFSETQ. Unmatched junction bases numbered 10, after V lost 5 bases and J lost 5 bases. The length of the CDR3 is 15 residues. The V and J genes are TRBV5-1 and TRBJ1-1; 9 bases are a match to TRBD1. Sequencing used PBMCs or a T cell subset sorted from them (not recorded which). This sequence originates from an adult woman who had mild COVID-19 (a few samples of this study predate the infection). Cell type and time point are not known. The CDR3 DNA is TGCGCCAGCAGAGCACGGACAGGGGAAAGGACTGAAGCTTTCTTT. This codes for CASRARTGERTEAFF.